This T cell receptor (beta chain) was found in a study of T-cell reconstitution after alpha-beta-depleted transplantation in children. TCRbeta library construction was performed incorporating unique molecular identifiers. TCRdb reanalysed the PCR reads using MiXCR and keeps one entry per CDR3 protein. This table has some 500,000 distinct CDR3 sequences, around 20% appearing once. CDR3 length: 15 amino acids. Germline loops: CDR1 SGHDT, CDR2 YYEEEE. Sequencing used PBMCs from the stem cell graft donor, obtained from the stem cell graft. The source of this sequence is a human donor who donated a stem cell graft to a child with acute lymphoblastic leukemia. This chain links TRBV5-6 with TRBJ2-3; TRBD2 aligns across 14 bases. CDR3 protein: CATGTSGGSTDTQYF. CDR3 bases: TGTGCTACAGGGACTAGCGGGGGTAGCACAGATACGCAGTATTTT. Full variable domain (rest looked up from reference TRBV5-6 and TRBJ2-3): DAGVTQSPTHLIKTRGQQVTLRCSPKSGHDTVSWYQQALGQGPQFIFQYYEEEERQRGNFPDRFSGHQFPNYSSELNVNALLLGDSALYLCATGTSGGSTDTQYFGPGTRLTVL.